The 8 T cell receptor beta chains listed next were all sequenced from one sample in a study of T cells in Graves' hyperthyroidism and ophthalmopathy (dated by TCRdb to between 2018 and 2020). Library prep was done by multiplex PCR. Sequencing used an Illumina HiSeq 2000. TCR beta CDR3 regions were amplified from RNA transcripts. A first-round RT-PCR of the TCR CDR3 used the HTBI primer set with the Qiagen OneStep RT-PCR kit. TCRdb redid the processing of the public reads, applying fastp at Q25 and MiXCR, and retained in-frame beta chains. A single entry per CDR3 protein holds the most common genes and DNA from its merged rows. This sample comprises a few hundred thousand distinct CDR3 sequences, 15% to 20% of them detected only once. Around two fifths of the sample goes to the ten largest clones. The sequenced material came from blood. The receptor source for this set is a man between 18 and 35 years old with Graves' ophthalmopathy.

This clonotype was counted ten times or more. The chain uses TRBV2 and TRBJ1-2, with D possibly matching TRBD1 (6 bases). The germline V and J ends were trimmed by 6 bases and 0 bases, with 11 bases remaining between them. CDR3 length: 14 residues. Germline-derived CDR1 and CDR2 are SNHLY and FYNNEI. Here the CDR3 DNA reads TGTGCCAGCAGGGCGGGACACTCTAACTATGGCTACACCTTC. Its translation: CASRAGHSNYGYTF.

This clonotype was recorded at least ten times. In DNA form, the CDR3 reads TGTGCCACCAGCGGGAATAGCGGGGGTGAGACCCAGTACTTC. Its translation is CATSGNSGGETQYF. The chain joins TRBV15 to TRBJ2-5; 9 bases are a match to TRBD2. This CDR3 has 14 amino acids. Germline loops: CDR1 LNHNV, CDR2 YYDKDF (reference sequence). Losses at the gene ends were 5 bases for V and 5 bases for J; bases not matched to a gene: 6.

The chain recombines TRBV20-1 with TRBJ1-2, with 8 bases fitting TRBD1. The CDR3 is made up of 12 amino acids. V lost 5 bases, J lost 7 bases, and 6 bases stayed unmatched. In germline, CDR1 is DFQATT, CDR2 SNEGSKA (reference sequence). The CDR3 reads CSADQGAGGYTF. The CDR3 DNA sequence: TGCAGTGCTGATCAGGGGGCAGGTGGCTACACCTTC.

This clonotype was recorded at least ten times. The chain links TRBV27 to TRBJ1-3; TRBD1 aligns across 11 bases. Trimming at V came to 4 bases and at J to 5 bases, leaving 4 bases not matched to a gene. Germline values: CDR1 MNHEY, CDR2 SMNVEV (reference sequence). This CDR3 is built from 15 residues. In DNA form, the CDR3 reads TGTGCCAGCAGTTCCGGGACAGGGGGACGAAACACCATATATTTT. This encodes CASSSGTGGRNTIYF.

This clonotype was found many times. The CDR3 nucleotides read TGCGCCAGCAGCTCCCCGATTGAGGTGAATGGCTACACCTTC. Translating it yields CASSSPIEVNGYTF. The chain is built from TRBV5-1 and TRBJ1-2; D gene uncertain. CDR1 is SGHRS, CDR2 YFSETQ, per germline. This CDR3 is 14 amino acids long. V was trimmed by 3 bases and J by 6 bases, leaving 15 bases between them.

This clonotype was observed many times. The chain employs TRBV20-1 and TRBJ2-1; D is unresolved. V shed 1 base and J shed 9 bases, with 22 bases lying between them. CDR1 and CDR2 (germline): DFQATT, SNEGSKA (reference sequence). The CDR3 runs 16 residues. This CDR3 reads CSARAPSGAGFGEQFF. The CDR3 DNA reads as TGCAGTGCTAGAGCCCCTTCGGGCGCAGGTTTTGGTGAGCAGTTCTTC.

CDR3 region: CSARAGAPQETQYF. The CDR3 nucleotides read TGCAGTGCTAGGGCGGGGGCCCCCCAAGAGACCCAGTACTTC. The genes are TRBV20-1 and TRBJ2-5; TRBD2 might be the D (7 bases). This CDR3 is 14 amino acids long. The V gene lost 3 bases and the J gene lost 1 base, with 12 bases spanning the gap. Germline assignment: CDR1 DFQATT and CDR2 SNEGSKA (reference sequence).

This clonotype was counted between two and nine times. J is TRBJ1-3 and V is TRBV2; TRBD1 is a possible D gene (6 bases). There are 15 residues in the CDR3. The germline V gene encodes CDR1 SNHLY and CDR2 FYNNEI. Between the trimmed V and J ends, which lost 3 bases and 2 bases, there was a span of 11 bases. Written as DNA, the CDR3 is TGTGCCAGCAGTGATTCGGGGGCGGCTGGAAACACCATATATTTT. Translating it yields CASSDSGAAGNTIYF.